These 7 T cell receptor beta chains originate from one sample sequenced in a study of response to subunit inactivated influenza vaccine. TCRdb called the RT-PCR reads again in MiXCR, with one record for every CDR3 protein. This table holds a few hundred thousand distinct CDR3 sequences, around a fifth found once. This material consisted of PBMCs from blood, taken 21 months after vaccination. The receptors come from a man aged 45 to 70 who received an inactivated influenza vaccine.

The chain links TRBV7-9 to TRBJ2-5; D call uncertain. Per germline, CDR1 SEHNR and CDR2 FQNEAQ (reference sequence). V shed 2 bases and J shed 2 bases, with 12 bases lying between them. The CDR3 contains 15 residues. CDR3 sequence reads: CASSLSALGQETQYF. For the CDR3, the DNA is TGTGCCAGCAGCTTATCGGCCCTGGGGCAAGAGACCCAGTACTTC.

The chain combines TRBV9 with TRBJ2-7; D ambiguous. Germline CDR1 SGDLS, CDR2 YYNGEE. The germline V and J ends were trimmed by 4 bases and 0 bases, with 17 bases remaining between them. This CDR3 region has 16 residues. This CDR3 is CASSPKHQAISYEQYF. DNA of the CDR3: TGTGCCAGCAGCCCCAAGCACCAGGCTATCTCCTACGAGCAGTACTTC.

This clonotype showed up many times. This chain uses TRBV20-1 with TRBJ1-4; D is undetermined. V lost 3 bases and J lost 0, with 8 bases in between. This CDR3 has 14 amino acids. Germline V CDR1 and CDR2: DFQATT, SNEGSKA (reference sequence). The CDR3 loop reads CSASRATTNEKLFF. CDR3 bases: TGCAGTGCTAGTAGGGCTACAACTAATGAAAAACTGTTTTTT.

The chain uses TRBV12-3 or TRBV12-4 and TRBJ2-3, with D perhaps matching TRBD2 (6 bases). CDR3 length equals 14 residues. V shed 6 bases and J shed 0 bases, with 10 bases lying between them. CDR3 bases: TGTGCCAGCAGCCGGGAGTACAGCACAGATACGCAGTATTTT. Its translation is CASSREYSTDTQYF.

The chain carries TRBV5-1 and TRBJ2-2; TRBD2 is a possible D gene (6 bases). There are 16 residues in the CDR3. V was trimmed by 0 bases and J by 10 bases, leaving 19 bases between them. The germline gives CDR1 SGHRS, CDR2 YFSETQ. The CDR3 DNA reads TGCGCCAGCAGCTTGGCTGGAGCGGGCGCACATGTGGAGCTGTTTTTT. Amino acid sequence: CASSLAGAGAHVELFF. The full variable domain, its missing parts supplied by reference TRBV5-1 and TRBJ2-2, is KAGVTQTPRYLIKTRGQQVTLSCSPISGHRSVSWYQQTPGQGLQFLFEYFSETQRNKGNFPGRFSGRQFSNSRSEMNVSTLELGDSALYLCASSLAGAGAHVELFFGEGSRLTVL.

This clonotype was observed at least ten times. The rearrangement links TRBV5-1 to TRBJ1-1; no reliable D call. There are 13 residues in the CDR3. Trimming cost V 2 bases and J 4 bases, with 9 bases left between them. CDR1 and CDR2 (germline): SGHRS, YFSETQ. In nucleotides, the CDR3 is TGCGCCAGCAGCTTCCAACAGAGCACTGAAGCTTTCTTT. Translation: CASSFQQSTEAFF.

V gene TRBV24-1 combines with J gene TRBJ2-1; D is possibly TRBD1 or TRBD2 (5 bases each). This CDR3 contains 16 residues. V was shortened by 1 base and J by 1 base, with 10 bases between the two germline ends. Germline-derived CDR1 and CDR2 are KGHDR and SFDVKD. The chain's CDR3 is CATSDFGEGSYNEQFF. The CDR3 DNA reads as TGTGCCACCAGTGATTTCGGCGAGGGGTCCTACAATGAGCAGTTCTTC.